This T cell receptor (beta chain) was recorded in a study of blood T cell dynamics during melanoma immunotherapy. Assay: immunoSEQ multiplex PCR; the TCRdb copy retains only in-frame clones and omits some. The repertoire holds tens of thousands of clones, with under 90% as singletons. This CDR3 contains 11 residues. Germline assignment: CDR1 GTSNPN and CDR2 SVGIG (reference sequence). V was trimmed by 4 bases and J by 7 bases, leaving 11 bases between them. Time point of the sample: pre-treatment baseline. The source of this sequence is a human donor with melanoma. The chain combines TRBV30 with TRBJ2-7; D unresolved. The sequenced sample was blood, obtained from a patient treated with checkpoint blockade. The CDR3, as DNA: TGTGCCTGGAAAGGAAGACGGGAGCAGTACTTC. Amino acid sequence: CAWKGRREQYF.